This T cell receptor beta chain was retrieved from a study of beta chain features in type 1 diabetes. The study's findings and limits: Moderate yet significant TCRB CDR3 shortening was seen in Type 1 diabetes patients in all four CD4+ subsets. Within patients, naive, central memory and Treg TCRB repertoires seemed more similar than within healthy donors.

Note on this clone: Its cognate antigen is unknown.

V shed 6 bases and J 3 bases; nucleotides not matched to a gene: 3. Germline CDR1 reads LNHDA; CDR2 reads SQIVND (reference sequence). The CDR3 length is 14 residues. Expressed TCRB transcripts got sequenced, as all isolated RNA was reverse transcribed. Profiling relied on immunoSEQ multiplex PCR, and the TCRdb table lists in-frame clones only, not all of them. Among about 650,000 clones listed, roughly 12% were seen once. Input material: naive CD4+ T cells from blood. The rearrangement uses TRBV19 and TRBJ1-5, with 9 bases that match TRBD1. This clonotype was sampled from a man under 40 with type 1 diabetes. For the CDR3, the DNA is TGTGCCAGTAGGGGACAGGGCCACAATCAGCCCCAGCATTTT. Residues: CASRGQGHNQPQHF.